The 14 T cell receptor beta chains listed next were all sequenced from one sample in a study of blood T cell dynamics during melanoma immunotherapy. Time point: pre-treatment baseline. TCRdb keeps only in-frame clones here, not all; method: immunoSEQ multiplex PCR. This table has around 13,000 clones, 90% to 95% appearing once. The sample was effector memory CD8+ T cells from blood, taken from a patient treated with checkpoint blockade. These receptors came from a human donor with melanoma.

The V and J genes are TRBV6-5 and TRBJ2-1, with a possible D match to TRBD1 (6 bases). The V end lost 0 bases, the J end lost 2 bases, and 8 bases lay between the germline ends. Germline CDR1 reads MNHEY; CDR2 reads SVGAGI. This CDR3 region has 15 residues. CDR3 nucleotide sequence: TGTGCCAGCAGTTACTCGCAGGGGCCCTACAATGAGCAGTTCTTC. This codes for CASSYSQGPYNEQFF.

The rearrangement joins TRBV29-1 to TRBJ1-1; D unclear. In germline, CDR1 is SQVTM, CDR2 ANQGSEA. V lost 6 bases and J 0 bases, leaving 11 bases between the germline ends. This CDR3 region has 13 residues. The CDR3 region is CSVTEGMNTEAFF. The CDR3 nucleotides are TGCAGCGTGACGGAAGGAATGAACACTGAAGCTTTCTTT.

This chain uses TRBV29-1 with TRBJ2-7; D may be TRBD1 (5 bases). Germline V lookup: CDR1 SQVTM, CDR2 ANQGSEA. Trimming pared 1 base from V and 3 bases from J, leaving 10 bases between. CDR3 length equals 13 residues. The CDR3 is CSVEVPDSYEQYF. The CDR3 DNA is TGCAGCGTTGAAGTCCCTGACAGCTACGAGCAGTACTTC.

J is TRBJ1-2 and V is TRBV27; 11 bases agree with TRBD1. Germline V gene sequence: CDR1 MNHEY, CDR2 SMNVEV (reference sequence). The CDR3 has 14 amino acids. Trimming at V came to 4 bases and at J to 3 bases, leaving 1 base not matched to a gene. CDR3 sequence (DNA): TGTGCCAGCAGTTGGACAGGGGGCGACTATGGCTACACCTTC. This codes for CASSWTGGDYGYTF.

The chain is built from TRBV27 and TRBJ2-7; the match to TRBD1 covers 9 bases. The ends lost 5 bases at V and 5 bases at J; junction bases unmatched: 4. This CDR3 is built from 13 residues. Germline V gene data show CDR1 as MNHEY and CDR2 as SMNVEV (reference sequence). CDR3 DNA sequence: TGTGCCAGCAGTACCGGGACAGGGAACGAGCAGTACTTC. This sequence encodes CASSTGTGNEQYF.

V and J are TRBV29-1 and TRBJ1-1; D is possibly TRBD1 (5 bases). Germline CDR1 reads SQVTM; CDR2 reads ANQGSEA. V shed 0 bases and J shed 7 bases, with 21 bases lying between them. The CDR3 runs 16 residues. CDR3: CSVEDLPGRNLGEAFF. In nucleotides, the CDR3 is TGCAGCGTTGAAGACCTGCCAGGGCGTAATTTGGGTGAAGCTTTCTTT.

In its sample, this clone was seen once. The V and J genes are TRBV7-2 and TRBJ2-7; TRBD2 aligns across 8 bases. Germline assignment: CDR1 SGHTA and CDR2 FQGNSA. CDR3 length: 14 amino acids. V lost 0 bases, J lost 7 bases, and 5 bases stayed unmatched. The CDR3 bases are TGTGCCAGCAGCTTAGCGCCTCGCGGGGGGGAGCAGTACTTC. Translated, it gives CASSLAPRGGEQYF.

CDR3 region: CASSSGQGAKGTEAFF. The CDR3 DNA sequence: TGTGCCAGTAGTTCCGGACAGGGGGCGAAGGGGACTGAAGCTTTCTTT. This chain uses TRBV19 with TRBJ1-1; 11 nucleotides line up with TRBD1. V trimming: 5 bases; J trimming: 5 bases; junction bases outside the gene matches: 10. The CDR3 contains 16 residues. Germline assignment: CDR1 LNHDA and CDR2 SQIVND (reference sequence).

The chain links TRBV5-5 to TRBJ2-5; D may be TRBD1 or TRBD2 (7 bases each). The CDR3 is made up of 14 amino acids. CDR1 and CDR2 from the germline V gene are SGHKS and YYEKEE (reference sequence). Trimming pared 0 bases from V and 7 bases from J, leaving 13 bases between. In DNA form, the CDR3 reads TGTGCCAGCAGCTTGGAGGCAGGGGGGGCGACCCAGTACTTC. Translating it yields CASSLEAGGATQYF.

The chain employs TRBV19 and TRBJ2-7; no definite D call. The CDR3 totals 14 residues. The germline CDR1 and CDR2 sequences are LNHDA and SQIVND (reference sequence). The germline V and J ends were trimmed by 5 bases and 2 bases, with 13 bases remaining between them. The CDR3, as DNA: TGTGCCAGTAGTCCCCGGGTAGCCGCCTACGAGCAGTACTTC. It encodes CASSPRVAAYEQYF.

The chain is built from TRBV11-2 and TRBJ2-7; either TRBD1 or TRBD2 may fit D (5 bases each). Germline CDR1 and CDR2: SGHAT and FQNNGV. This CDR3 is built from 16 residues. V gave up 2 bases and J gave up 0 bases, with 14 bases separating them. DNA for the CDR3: TGTGCCAGCAGCTTAACGGGGCCACCGAGCTCCTACGAGCAGTACTTC. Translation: CASSLTGPPSSYEQYF.

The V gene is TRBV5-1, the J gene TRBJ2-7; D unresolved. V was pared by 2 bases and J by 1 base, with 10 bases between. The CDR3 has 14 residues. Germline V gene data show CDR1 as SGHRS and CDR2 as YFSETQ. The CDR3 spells CASSFGAGSYEQYF. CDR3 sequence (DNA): TGCGCCAGCAGCTTCGGTGCAGGATCCTACGAGCAGTACTTC.

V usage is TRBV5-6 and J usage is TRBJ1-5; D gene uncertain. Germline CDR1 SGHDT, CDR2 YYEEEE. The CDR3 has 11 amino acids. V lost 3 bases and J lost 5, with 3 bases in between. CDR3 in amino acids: CASSWYQPQHF. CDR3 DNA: TGTGCCAGCAGCTGGTATCAGCCCCAGCATTTT.

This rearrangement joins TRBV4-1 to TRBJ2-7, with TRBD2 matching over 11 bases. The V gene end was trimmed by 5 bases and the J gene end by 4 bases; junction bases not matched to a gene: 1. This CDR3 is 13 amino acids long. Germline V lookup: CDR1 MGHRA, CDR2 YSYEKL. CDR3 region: CASSTSGSYEQYF. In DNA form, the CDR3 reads TGCGCCAGCAGCACTAGCGGGAGTTACGAGCAGTACTTC.